This T cell receptor (beta chain) was sequenced in a study of blood T cell repertoires in COVID-19. Looking at the study overall: T cells, B-cell-depleted T cells, or PBMCs supplied cDNA or gDNA.

In the study's own analysis: Counts of nucleated cells, estimated from reference gene primer amplification, were obtained. Method: immunoSEQ multiplex PCR; TCRdb's copy keeps in-frame clones and lacks some. V and J calls and clone size come straight from that table; D and trimming were deduced from the DNA. The sample shows about 260,000 clones, more than 75% of them seen only once. Germline V gene sequence: CDR1 SEHNR, CDR2 FQNEAQ (reference sequence). V was cut by 7 bases and J by 5 bases, with 11 bases left in between. The CDR3 runs 13 residues. Sequenced: peripheral blood. The clonotype originates from a woman aged 40 to 49 who had recovered from COVID-19. This sequence joins TRBV7-9 and TRBJ2-2, with D uncertain. This CDR3 reads CASKPSLTGELFF. CDR3 DNA sequence: TGTGCCAGCAAACCCTCTCTAACCGGGGAGCTGTTTTTT.